The rows below give T cell receptor beta chains drawn from one sample of a study of tumor-infiltrating lymphocytes in primary liver carcinoma. MiXCR, applied by TCRdb to the multiplex PCR reads, yields one record per CDR3 protein. Here the sample spans approximately 300,000 distinct CDR3 sequences, over 55% being singletons. Sequencing was carried out using peripheral blood. The source of these receptors is a man aged 35-49 years with primary liver carcinoma and hepatitis B virus infection. CDR3s include the opening cysteine and the closing phenylalanine or tryptophan. A D gene is named only where the DNA matches it firmly. Clone size, where shown, is once, few, many, or a class for clones that have expanded.

size | J | D | V | CDR3 | DNA
NA | TRBJ2-7 | NA | TRBV6-1 | CASSEEGYSEQYF | TGTGCCAGCAGTGAGGAGGGGTACTCCGAGCAGTACTTC
many | TRBJ2-5 | NA | TRBV29-1 | CSVATPGETQYF | TGCAGCGTTGCAACTCCTGGGGAGACCCAGTACTTC
NA | TRBJ2-1 | NA | TRBV12-3/TRBV12-4 | CASSFDSYHEQFF | TGTGCCAGCAGTTTTGACAGTTACCATGAGCAGTTCTTC
NA | TRBJ2-7 | NA | TRBV5-1 | CASSWDSGVEQYF | TGCGCCAGCAGTTGGGACTCCGGGGTCGAGCAGTACTTC
NA | TRBJ2-5 | NA | TRBV28 | CASVAGETQYF | TGTGCCAGCGTGGCAGGCGAGACCCAGTACTTC
NA | TRBJ2-1 | NA | TRBV9 | CASSVGGQGPYNEQFF | TGTGCCAGCAGCGTAGGGGGACAAGGACCGTACAATGAGCAGTTCTTC
NA | TRBJ2-1 | TRBD2 | TRBV11-2 | CGSSRLAGGRGQFF | TGTGGCAGCAGCCGACTAGCGGGAGGCCGAGGGCAGTTCTTC
once | TRBJ2-3 | NA | TRBV6-6 | CASCPGGSTDMQYF | TGTGCCAGCTGCCCTGGAGGAAGCACAGATATGCAGTATTTT
NA | TRBJ2-4 | NA | TRBV7-9 | CASSLGGADIQYF | TGTGCAAGCAGCCTAGGGGGGGCGGACATTCAGTACTTC
NA | TRBJ2-5 | NA | TRBV11-3 | CASSTGRAKETQYF | TGTGCCAGCAGCACCGGGAGAGCCAAAGAGACCCAGTACTTC
NA | TRBJ2-7 | NA | TRBV5-1 | CASSLVGPSGEQYF | TGCGCCAGCAGCTTGGTGGGGCCCTCGGGAGAGCAGTACTTC
NA | TRBJ2-1 | NA | TRBV30 | CAWTPATYNEQFF | TGTGCCTGGACTCCAGCGACTTACAATGAGCAGTTCTTC
few | TRBJ2-5 | TRBD2 | TRBV5-4 | CASTLAGGAETQYF | TGTGCCAGCACCCTAGCGGGAGGGGCAGAGACCCAGTACTTC
NA | TRBJ1-1 | TRBD1 | TRBV11-2 | CASSVDRSIEAFF | TGTGCCAGCAGCGTGGACAGGAGCATTGAAGCTTTCTTT
NA | TRBJ1-1 | TRBD1 | TRBV29-1 | CSVAGGDLSTEAFF | TGCAGCGTCGCAGGGGGGGACCTGAGCACTGAAGCTTTCTTT
NA | TRBJ2-7 | NA | TRBV6-2/TRBV6-3 | CARTSSVYKQYF | TGTGCCAGGACCTCTAGTGTCTACAAGCAGTACTTC
few | TRBJ2-7 | NA | TRBV11-2 | CASRKTGNYEQYF | TGTGCCAGCAGGAAGACAGGCAACTACGAGCAGTACTTC
NA | TRBJ2-1 | NA | TRBV6-6 | CISTRVTKGGEQFF | TGTATCAGCACCCGGGTTACGAAGGGTGGTGAGCAGTTCTTC
NA | TRBJ2-1 | TRBD1 | TRBV4-3 | CASSQGNLQGVMNEQFF | TGCGCCAGCAGCCAAGGTAATCTCCAGGGGGTTATGAATGAACAGTTCTTC
NA | TRBJ2-5 | NA | TRBV29-1 | CCVEASVQETQYF | TGCTGCGTTGAAGCCTCTGTACAAGAGACCCAGTACTTC
NA | TRBJ1-1 | NA | TRBV28 | CASNRPGAGDTEAFF | TGTGCCAGCAATCGTCCCGGCGCAGGGGACACTGAAGCTTTCTTT
NA | TRBJ1-2 | NA | TRBV11-2 | CASSPKRAAGYGYTF | TGTGCCAGTAGCCCAAAGAGAGCGGCTGGGTATGGCTACACCTTC
NA | TRBJ1-1 | NA | TRBV30 | CAWSVRRQRSIEALF | TGTGCCTGGAGTGTACGGCGGCAGAGATCCATTGAAGCTCTCTTT
NA | TRBJ2-1 | NA | TRBV7-9 | CASSSERTNYNEQFF | TGTGCCAGCAGCTCGGAGCGGACCAATTACAATGAGCAGTTCTTC
many | TRBJ1-2 | NA | TRBV4-1 | CASSQDPMLYGYTF | TGCGCCAGCAGCCAAGATCCAATGCTCTATGGCTACACCTTC
many | TRBJ2-7 | TRBD1 | TRBV6-5 | CASSYSRVGQGLEQYF | TGTGCCAGCAGTTACTCCCGCGTCGGACAGGGGTTGGAGCAGTACTTC
few | TRBJ2-1 | NA | TRBV5-1 | CASSFGTPGSEQFF | TGCGCCAGCAGCTTTGGGACCCCCGGGAGTGAGCAGTTCTTC
NA | TRBJ2-7 | NA | TRBV5-5 | CASSLATTSSDYEQYF | TGTGCCAGCAGCTTGGCCACAACTAGCTCAGACTACGAGCAGTACTTC
NA | TRBJ2-7 | NA | TRBV5-1 | CASRDETGSYEQYF | TGCGCCAGCAGGGATGAGACTGGCTCCTACGAGCAGTACTTC
many | TRBJ1-4 | TRBD1 | TRBV6-6 | CASSNRDRGRGEKLFF | TGTGCCAGCAGTAACCGGGACAGGGGGCGAGGCGAAAAACTGTTTTTT
many | TRBJ2-3 | NA | TRBV11-2 | CASTIGADTQYF | TGTGCCAGCACCATAGGTGCAGATACGCAGTATTTT
once | TRBJ2-3 | NA | TRBV11-3 | CASSPKGPRGKDTQYF | TGTGCCAGCAGCCCCAAGGGACCACGGGGGAAAGATACGCAGTATTTT
NA | TRBJ2-3 | TRBD2 | TRBV9 | CASSAPVGTSGSDTQYF | TGTGCCAGCAGCGCCCCGGTTGGGACTAGCGGGAGTGATACGCAGTATTTT
NA | TRBJ2-7 | NA | TRBV5-1 | CASSLSSSDYEQYF | TGCGCCAGCAGCCTGTCATCTAGCGATTACGAGCAGTACTTC
NA | TRBJ1-5 | TRBD1 | TRBV12-3/TRBV12-4 | CASSGQGVHQPQHF | TGTGCCAGCAGTGGACAGGGGGTCCATCAGCCCCAGCATTTT
NA | TRBJ2-5 | NA | TRBV5-1 | CASKEVPTVGETQYF | TGCGCCAGCAAGGAGGTACCTACGGTGGGAGAGACCCAGTACTTC
NA | TRBJ2-3 | NA | TRBV29-1 | CSVTHFATDTQYF | TGCAGCGTTACTCATTTTGCCACAGATACTCAGTATTTT
NA | TRBJ1-6 | NA | TRBV6-6 | CASNYGREQGSSYNSPLHF | TGTGCCAGCAATTACGGGAGAGAACAGGGAAGCTCCTATAATTCACCCCTCCACTTT
NA | TRBJ1-2 | TRBD1 | TRBV10-3 | CANSRGQGNYGYTF | TGTGCCAACAGTCGGGGACAGGGGAATTATGGCTACACCTTC
once | TRBJ2-5 | TRBD1 | TRBV6-5 | CASSTTGVAAAILF | TGTGCCAGCAGCACCACAGGGGTTGCTGCCGCAATATTATTC
NA | TRBJ2-1 | NA | TRBV12-3/TRBV12-4 | CASSWIPVDDEQFF | TGTGCCAGCAGTTGGATTCCGGTCGACGATGAGCAGTTCTTC
many | TRBJ2-1 | TRBD1 | TRBV6-2/TRBV6-3 | CASRLPGQGREQFF | TGTGCCAGCAGACTCCCGGGACAGGGGCGTGAGCAGTTCTTC
NA | TRBJ1-2 | NA | TRBV28 | CASSFIANYGYTF | TGTGCCAGCAGTTTTATAGCTAACTATGGCTACACCTTC
NA | TRBJ2-2 | TRBD2 | TRBV7-8 | CASSQGPSGRDTGELFF | TGTGCCAGCAGTCAGGGGCCTAGCGGGAGAGACACCGGGGAGCTGTTTTTT
NA | TRBJ2-2 | NA | TRBV11-1 | CASSGSNTRELFF | TGTGCCAGCAGCGGGTCGAACACCAGGGAGCTGTTTTTT
many | TRBJ2-7 | NA | TRBV5-4 | CASTPGGGRRNEQYF | TGTGCCAGCACCCCCGGGGGCGGGAGAAGGAACGAGCAGTACTTC
many | TRBJ2-7 | NA | TRBV4-3 | CASSQVAGTVSYEQYF | TGCGCCAGCAGCCAAGTAGCGGGGACAGTATCCTACGAGCAGTACTTC
NA | TRBJ2-1 | TRBD2 | TRBV2 | CASKGLANNNEQFF | TGTGCCAGCAAGGGACTAGCGAACAACAATGAGCAGTTCTTC
many | TRBJ1-4 | NA | TRBV6-2/TRBV6-3 | CASVGYRENEKLFF | TGTGCCAGCGTCGGTTACAGGGAAAATGAAAAACTGTTTTTT
many | TRBJ1-3 | NA | TRBV6-5 | CASSAQSSGNTIYF | TGTGCCAGCAGTGCACAGAGCTCTGGAAACACCATATATTTT
NA | TRBJ1-1 | TRBD1 | TRBV11-1 | CDSSITGTADTEAFF | TGTGACAGCAGTATAACCGGGACAGCGGACACTGAAGCTTTCTTT